These T cell receptor beta chains were read from a single sample in a study of Graves' ophthalmopathy and Graves' hyperthyroidism. TCRdb used MiXCR to reprocess the multiplex PCR reads, holding one entry per CDR3 protein. The profile shows about 410,000 distinct CDR3 sequences, approximately 20% of them singletons. Sequencing was done on a sample of peripheral blood. The receptors come from a woman aged 18-29 years with Graves' ophthalmopathy. The CDR3 runs from the conserved cysteine through the conserved F or W. Fields, in order: D gene, clone size, V gene, J gene, CDR3 DNA, CDR3 protein. D genes are given only for firm matches. For some rows the clone size is stated as once, few or many, or as a class when expanded; others skip it.

.	many	TRBV5-1	TRBJ2-7	TGCGCCAGCAGCTTGAACAGGTTCTACGAGCAGTACTTC	CASSLNRFYEQYF
TRBD1	many	TRBV12-3/TRBV12-4	TRBJ1-2	TGTGCCAGCAGCAAGGGGGCGTTGGGCTACACCTTC	CASSKGALGYTF
TRBD1	many	TRBV6-1	TRBJ1-1	TGTGCCAGCAGTGATCGACAGGGAAATAAAGCTTTCTTT	CASSDRQGNKAFF
.	many	TRBV28	TRBJ2-5	TGTGCCAGCAGTTCACAGGGGACCCAGTACTTC	CASSSQGTQYF
TRBD1	many	TRBV6-5	TRBJ1-5	TGTGCCAGCAGCACAGGACAGGGTTCGTATCAGCCCCAGCATTTT	CASSTGQGSYQPQHF
.	many	TRBV6-1	TRBJ2-4	TGTGCCACCGTCGAGGCCAAAAACATTCAGTACTTC	CATVEAKNIQYF
.	many	TRBV5-5	TRBJ2-7	TGTGCCAGCAGCTTTTCTTCACACAGTTCTCCCTACGAGCAGTACTTC	CASSFSSHSSPYEQYF
TRBD1	many	TRBV6-1	TRBJ2-7	TGTGCCAGCAGTGATCCCGGGACAGGGGACTACGAGCAGTACTTC	CASSDPGTGDYEQYF
TRBD2	many	TRBV20-1	TRBJ2-4	TGCAGTGCTAGAGACGTGTCTAGCGGGATCGGAAACATTCAGTACTTC	CSARDVSSGIGNIQYF
.	many	TRBV6-1	TRBJ2-2	TGTGCCAGCAGGAAGCCAGGGTCATCGAACACCGGGGAGCTGTTTTTT	CASRKPGSSNTGELFF
.	many	TRBV5-1	TRBJ1-1	TGCGCCAGCAGCTTGAACACAGGGTTATGGACGAACACTGAAGCTTTCTTT	CASSLNTGLWTNTEAFF
TRBD1	many	TRBV6-1	TRBJ2-7	TGTGCCAGCAGTGAAGCGTGGCGGACAGGGTCCTCAGAGCAGTACTTC	CASSEAWRTGSSEQYF
.	.	TRBV6-5	TRBJ1-1	TGTGCCAGCAGTTACGATAGGAGTGAAGCTTTCTTT	CASSYDRSEAFF
TRBD1	many	TRBV25-1	TRBJ2-4	TGTGCCAGCAGTGACGGCAACAGGGGGCGCGGAAACATTCAGTACTTC	CASSDGNRGRGNIQYF
.	many	TRBV11-2	TRBJ2-5	TGTGCCAGCAGCTTAAGGTCGGGGGAGAAGATAACCCAGTACTTC	CASSLRSGEKITQYF
.	.	TRBV11-1	TRBJ1-2	TGTGCCAGCAGCTTAGTAAGTTTGGGAGAACGGAATGGCTACACCTTC	CASSLVSLGERNGYTF
.	many	TRBV28	TRBJ1-1	TGTGCCAGCAGTTTAAGTCGGGGGGCAAGGAACACTGAAGCTTTCTTT	CASSLSRGARNTEAFF
.	many	TRBV11-2	TRBJ2-5	TGTGCCAGCTCGGCAACGAGACAAGAGACCCAGTACTTC	CASSATRQETQYF
.	.	TRBV6-2/TRBV6-3	TRBJ1-2	TGTGCCAGCAGTTACTTCGTCGCATTTAACTATGGCTACACCTTC	CASSYFVAFNYGYTF
TRBD2	many	TRBV6-6	TRBJ2-3	TGTGCCAGCAGTTACTCCCCCCCTTTGACTAGCGGGGACAGCACAGATACGCAGTATTTT	CASSYSPPLTSGDSTDTQYF
TRBD1	many	TRBV30	TRBJ2-4	TGTGCCTGGAGTGTAGGACAGGGACAAAACATTCAGTACTTC	CAWSVGQGQNIQYF
.	.	TRBV2	TRBJ2-5	TGTGCCAGCAGTGAGGGGGCGGGAAGGGAAGAGACCCAGTACTTC	CASSEGAGREETQYF
.	many	TRBV7-3	TRBJ1-1	TGTGCCAGCAGCCTCACGGCAGGAAACACTGAAGCTTTCTTT	CASSLTAGNTEAFF
TRBD1	many	TRBV30	TRBJ2-7	TGTGCCTGGAGGACAGGGGCTAACTACGAGCAGTACTTC	CAWRTGANYEQYF
.	many	TRBV4-3	TRBJ2-7	TGCGCCAGCAGCCGGGACTTGACCTACGAGCAGTACTTC	CASSRDLTYEQYF
TRBD1	.	TRBV7-2	TRBJ1-2	TGTGCCAGCAGCTTAGTAGGGGGCGACTATGGCTACACCTTC	CASSLVGGDYGYTF
TRBD1	many	TRBV7-2	TRBJ2-7	TGTGCCAGCAGCCGGCCCGGGACAGCCTCCTACGAGCAGTACTTC	CASSRPGTASYEQYF
.	.	TRBV28	TRBJ2-7	TGTGCCAGCAGTTTATTGGGCAGGGGTGAAGGTGAGCAGTACTTC	CASSLLGRGEGEQYF
TRBD2	many	TRBV6-2/TRBV6-3	TRBJ2-7	TGTGCCAGCAGTTGGACTAGCGGGGGGAGCTCCTACGAGCAGTACTTC	CASSWTSGGSSYEQYF
.	many	TRBV28	TRBJ2-5	TGTGCCAGCAGTCCCGCCTTTGAGGGGAAAGAGACCCAGTACTTC	CASSPAFEGKETQYF
.	many	TRBV6-5	TRBJ1-2	TGTGCCAGCAGTTATGGGTGGGTCTATGGCTACACCTTC	CASSYGWVYGYTF
TRBD1	.	TRBV11-2	TRBJ2-7	TGTGCCAGCAGCTTTAAAACAGGGGATAGCTACGAGCAGTACTTC	CASSFKTGDSYEQYF
.	many	TRBV6-1	TRBJ1-6	TGTGCCAGCAGTGAAGACGAATCTGAGTCTTCACCCCTCCACTTT	CASSEDESESSPLHF
.	many	TRBV11-2	TRBJ1-1	TGTGCCAGCAGCTTCGGGCCTACTGAAGCTTTCTTT	CASSFGPTEAFF
.	many	TRBV9	TRBJ2-7	TGTGCCAGCAGCGTAGAGGAAGGCTACGAGCAGTACTTC	CASSVEEGYEQYF